One sample yielded the 5 T cell receptor beta chains listed below, sequenced in a study of shared clonotypes between healthy human individuals. TCRdb's table, derived via immunoSEQ multiplex PCR, lists solely in-frame clones and lacks some. There are about 2 million clones in the sample; over 85% occur only once, and more than 0.1% lies in the top ten. The sequenced sample was naive CD4+ T cells sorted from blood. Subset denoted: CD45RA+ positively selected. Receptor source: a man between 18 and 29 years old in good health.

The rearrangement links TRBV30 to TRBJ2-5; the match to TRBD1 covers 8 bases. There are 16 residues in the CDR3. The V segment lost 0 bases and the J segment 4 bases; nucleotides outside the gene matches: 10. Germline CDR1 reads GTSNPN; CDR2 reads SVGIG (reference sequence). DNA for the CDR3: TGTGCCTGGAGTGTGAACCCGGACAGGGCGTCAGAGACCCAGTACTTC. It yields the protein CAWSVNPDRASETQYF.

This clone has just one count. The chain joins TRBV18 to TRBJ2-1; D gene ambiguous. V gave up 0 bases and J gave up 9 bases, with 6 bases separating them. The CDR3 is 12 amino acids. The germline CDR1 and CDR2 sequences are KGHSH and LQKENI. The CDR3 bases are TGTGCCAGCTCACCACCTTGGGGTGAGCAGTTCTTC. Translation gives CASSPPWGEQFF.

Here the CDR3 reads CSARVGVYAFF. DNA of the CDR3: TGCAGTGCTAGAGTAGGCGTGTATGCTTTCTTT. V and J are TRBV20-1 and TRBJ1-1; D is unresolved. Trimming took 1 base from V and 11 from J, leaving 11 bases between them. This CDR3 contains 11 residues. Germline CDR1 and CDR2: DFQATT and SNEGSKA (reference sequence).

The rearrangement joins TRBV4-2 to TRBJ1-4, with TRBD1 matching 9 bases. Germline V gene sequence: CDR1 LGHNA, CDR2 YNFKEQ. This CDR3 is 15 amino acids long. V gave up 5 bases and J gave up 7 bases; unmatched junction bases: 8. CDR3 loop: CASSAGTGFGEKLFF. The DNA for the CDR3 is TGTGCCAGCAGCGCCGGGACAGGGTTTGGTGAAAAACTGTTTTTT.

The chain uses TRBV6-5 and TRBJ1-1, with a possible D match to TRBD1 (6 bases). V gave up 2 bases and J gave up 7 bases, with 11 bases separating them. This CDR3 is 13 amino acids long. Germline V gene data show CDR1 as MNHEY and CDR2 as SVGAGI. CDR3 DNA sequence: TGTGCCAGCAGTTACCGGACAGCCAGTGAAGCTTTCTTT. Encoded protein: CASSYRTASEAFF.